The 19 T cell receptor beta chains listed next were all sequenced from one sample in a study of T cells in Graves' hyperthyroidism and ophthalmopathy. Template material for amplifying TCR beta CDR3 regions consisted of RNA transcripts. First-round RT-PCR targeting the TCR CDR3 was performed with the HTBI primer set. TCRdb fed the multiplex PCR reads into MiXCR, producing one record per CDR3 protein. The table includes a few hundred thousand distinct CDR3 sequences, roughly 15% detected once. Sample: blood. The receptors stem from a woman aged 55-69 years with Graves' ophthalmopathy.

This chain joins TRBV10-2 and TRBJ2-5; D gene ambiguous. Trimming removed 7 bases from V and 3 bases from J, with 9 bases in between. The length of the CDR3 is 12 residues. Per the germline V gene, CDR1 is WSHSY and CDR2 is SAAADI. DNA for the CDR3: TGCGCCAGCACAGGTTTGGAAGAGACCCAGTACTTC. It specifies CASTGLEETQYF.

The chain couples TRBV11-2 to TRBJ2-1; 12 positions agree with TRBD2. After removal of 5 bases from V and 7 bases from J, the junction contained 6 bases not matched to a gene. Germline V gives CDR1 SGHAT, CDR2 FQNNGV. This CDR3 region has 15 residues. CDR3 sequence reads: CASSRLAGAGNEQFF. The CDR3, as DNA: TGTGCCAGCAGCCGACTAGCGGGAGCGGGAAATGAGCAGTTCTTC.

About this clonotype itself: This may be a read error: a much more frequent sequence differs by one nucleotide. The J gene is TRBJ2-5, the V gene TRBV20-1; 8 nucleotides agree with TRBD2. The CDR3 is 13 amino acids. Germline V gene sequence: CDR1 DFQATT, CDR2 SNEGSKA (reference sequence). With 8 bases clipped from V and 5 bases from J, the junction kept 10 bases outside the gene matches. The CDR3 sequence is CSPGAGGLETQYF. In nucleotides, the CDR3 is TGCAGTCCCGGGGCGGGGGGTCTGGAGACCCAGTACTTC.

CDR3 residues: CASSPDRGGSGNTIYF. The CDR3 bases are TGTGCCAGCAGTCCGGACAGGGGGGGCTCTGGAAACACCATATATTTT. The V call is TRBV2, the J call TRBJ1-3, with 10 nucleotides matching TRBD1. Germline V lookup: CDR1 SNHLY, CDR2 FYNNEI. The CDR3 consists of 16 residues. After removal of 5 bases from V and 0 bases from J, the junction contained 4 bases not matched to a gene.

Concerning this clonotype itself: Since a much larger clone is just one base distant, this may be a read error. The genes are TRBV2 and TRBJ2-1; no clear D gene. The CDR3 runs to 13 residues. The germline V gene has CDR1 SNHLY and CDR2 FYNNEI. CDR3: CASAESSYNGQFF. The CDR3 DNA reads TGTGCCAGCGCGGAGAGCTCCTACAATGGGCAGTTCTTC.

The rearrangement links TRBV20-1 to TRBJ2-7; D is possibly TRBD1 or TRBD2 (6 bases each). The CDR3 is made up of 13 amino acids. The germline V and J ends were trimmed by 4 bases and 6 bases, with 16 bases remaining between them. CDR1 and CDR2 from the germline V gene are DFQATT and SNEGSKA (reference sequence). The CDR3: CSAKGEVGGEQYF. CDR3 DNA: TGCAGTGCTAAGGGGGAAGTGGGGGGCGAGCAGTACTTC.

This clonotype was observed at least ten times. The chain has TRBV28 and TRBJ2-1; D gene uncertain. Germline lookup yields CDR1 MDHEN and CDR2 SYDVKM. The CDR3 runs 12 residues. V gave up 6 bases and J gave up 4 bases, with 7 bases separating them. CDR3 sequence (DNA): TGTGCCAGCAGGGGCAGATACAATGAGCAGTTCTTC. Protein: CASRGRYNEQFF.

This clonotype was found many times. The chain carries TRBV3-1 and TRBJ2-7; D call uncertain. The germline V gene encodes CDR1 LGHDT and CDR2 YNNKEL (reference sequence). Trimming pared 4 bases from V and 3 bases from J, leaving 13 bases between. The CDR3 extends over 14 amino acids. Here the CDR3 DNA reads TGTGCCAGCAGCCCCCGACTGGAAAGCTACGAGCAGTACTTC. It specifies CASSPRLESYEQYF.

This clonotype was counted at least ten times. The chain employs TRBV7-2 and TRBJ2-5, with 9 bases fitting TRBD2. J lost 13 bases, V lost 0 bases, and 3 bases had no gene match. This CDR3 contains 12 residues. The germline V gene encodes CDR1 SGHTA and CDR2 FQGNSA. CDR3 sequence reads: CASSLASGSMYF. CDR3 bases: TGTGCCAGCAGCTTAGCTAGCGGGAGTATGTACTTC. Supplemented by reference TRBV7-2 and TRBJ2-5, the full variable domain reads GAGVSQSPSNKVTEKGKDVELRCDPISGHTALYWYRQSLGQGLEFLIYFQGNSAPDKSGLPSDRFSAERTGGSVSTLTIQRTQQEDSAVYLCASSLASGSMYFGPGTRLLVL.

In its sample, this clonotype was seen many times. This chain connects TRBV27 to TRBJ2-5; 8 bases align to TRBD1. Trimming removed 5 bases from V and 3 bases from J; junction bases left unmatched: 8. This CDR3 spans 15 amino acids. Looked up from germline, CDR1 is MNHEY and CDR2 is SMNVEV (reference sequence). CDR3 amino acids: CASSPSRTGKETQYF. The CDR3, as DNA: TGTGCCAGCAGTCCCTCCCGGACAGGGAAAGAGACCCAGTACTTC.

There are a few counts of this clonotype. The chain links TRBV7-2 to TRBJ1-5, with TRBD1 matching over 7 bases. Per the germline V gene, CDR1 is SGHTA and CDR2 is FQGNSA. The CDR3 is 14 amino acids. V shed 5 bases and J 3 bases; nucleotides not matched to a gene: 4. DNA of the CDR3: TGTGCCAGCAGCGCCGGGACAGCCAATCAGCCCCAGCATTTT. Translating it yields CASSAGTANQPQHF.

CDR3 nucleotide sequence: TGCAGCGGTTTAGCGGGGAGTTCCTACGAGCAGTACTTC. Amino acid sequence: CSGLAGSSYEQYF. The chain combines TRBV29-1 with TRBJ2-7; 8 bases line up with TRBD2. The ends lost 7 bases at V and 1 base at J; junction bases unmatched: 6. The CDR3 has 13 amino acids. CDR1 and CDR2 from the germline V gene are SQVTM and ANQGSEA.

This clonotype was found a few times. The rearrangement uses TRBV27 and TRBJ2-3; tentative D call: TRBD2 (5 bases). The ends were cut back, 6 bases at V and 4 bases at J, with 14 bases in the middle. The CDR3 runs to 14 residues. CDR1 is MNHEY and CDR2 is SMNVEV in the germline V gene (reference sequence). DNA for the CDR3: TGTGCCAGCAGGCCCCGAGAGGGCCCAGATACGCAGTATTTT. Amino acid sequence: CASRPREGPDTQYF.

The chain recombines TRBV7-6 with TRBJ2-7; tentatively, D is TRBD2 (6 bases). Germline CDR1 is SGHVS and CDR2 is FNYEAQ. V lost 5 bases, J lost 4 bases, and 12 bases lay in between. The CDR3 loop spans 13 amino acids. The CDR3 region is CASSPMGTYEQYF. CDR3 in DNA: TGTGCCAGCAGCCCGATGGGGACTTACGAGCAGTACTTC. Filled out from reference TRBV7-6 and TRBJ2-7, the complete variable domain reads GAGVSQSPRYKVTKRGQDVALRCDPISGHVSLYWYRQALGQGPEFLTYFNYEAQQDKSGLPNDRFSAERPEGSISTLTIQRTEQRDSAMYRCASSPMGTYEQYFGPGTRLTVT.

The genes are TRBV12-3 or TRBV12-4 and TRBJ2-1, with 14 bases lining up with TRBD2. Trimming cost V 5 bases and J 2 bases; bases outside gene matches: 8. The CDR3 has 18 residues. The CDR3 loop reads CASSLRLAGGVAYNEQFF. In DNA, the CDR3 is TGTGCCAGCAGTCTTAGACTAGCGGGAGGGGTGGCCTACAATGAGCAGTTCTTC.

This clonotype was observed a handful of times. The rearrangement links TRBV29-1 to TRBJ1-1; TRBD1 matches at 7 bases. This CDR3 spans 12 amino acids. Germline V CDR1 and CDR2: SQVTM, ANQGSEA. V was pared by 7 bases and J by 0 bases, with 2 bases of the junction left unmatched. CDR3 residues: CSATGVNTEAFF. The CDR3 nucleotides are TGCAGCGCTACAGGGGTGAACACTGAAGCTTTCTTT. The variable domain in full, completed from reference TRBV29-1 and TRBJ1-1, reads SAVISQKPSRDICQRGTSLTIQCQVDSQVTMMFWYRQQPGQSLTLIATANQGSEATYESGFVIDKFPISRPNLTFSTLTVSNMSPEDSSIYLCSATGVNTEAFFGQGTRLTVV.

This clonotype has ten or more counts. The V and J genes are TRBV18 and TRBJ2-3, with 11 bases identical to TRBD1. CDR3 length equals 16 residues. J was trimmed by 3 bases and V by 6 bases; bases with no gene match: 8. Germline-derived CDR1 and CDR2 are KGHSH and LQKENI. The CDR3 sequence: CASSFARDRGTDTQYF. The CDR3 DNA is TGTGCCAGCTCTTTCGCCCGGGACAGGGGGACAGATACGCAGTATTTT.

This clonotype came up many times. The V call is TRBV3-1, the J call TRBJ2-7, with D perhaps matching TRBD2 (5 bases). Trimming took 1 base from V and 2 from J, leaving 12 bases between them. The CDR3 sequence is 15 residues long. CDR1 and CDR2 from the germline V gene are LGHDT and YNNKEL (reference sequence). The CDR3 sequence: CASSQVVGVPYEQYF. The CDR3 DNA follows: TGTGCCAGCAGCCAAGTAGTGGGAGTGCCCTACGAGCAGTACTTC.

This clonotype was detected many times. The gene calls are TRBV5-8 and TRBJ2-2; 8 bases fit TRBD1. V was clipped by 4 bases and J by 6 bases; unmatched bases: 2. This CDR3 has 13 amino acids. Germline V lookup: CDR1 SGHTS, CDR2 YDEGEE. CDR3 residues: CASSPTGAGELFF. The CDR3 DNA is TGTGCCAGCAGCCCGACAGGGGCCGGGGAGCTGTTTTTT.